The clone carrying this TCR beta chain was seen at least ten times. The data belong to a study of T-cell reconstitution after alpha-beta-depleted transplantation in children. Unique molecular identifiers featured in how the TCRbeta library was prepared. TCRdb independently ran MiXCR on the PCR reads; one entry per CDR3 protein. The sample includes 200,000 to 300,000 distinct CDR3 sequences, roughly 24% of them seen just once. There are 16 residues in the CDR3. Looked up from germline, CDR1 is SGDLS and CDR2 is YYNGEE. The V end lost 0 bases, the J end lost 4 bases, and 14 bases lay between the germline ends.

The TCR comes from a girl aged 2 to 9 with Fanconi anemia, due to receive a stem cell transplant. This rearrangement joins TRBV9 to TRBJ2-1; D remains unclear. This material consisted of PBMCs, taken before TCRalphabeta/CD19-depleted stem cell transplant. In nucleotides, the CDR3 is TGTGCCAGCAGCGTAGGAGGAGCAATGGGGTACAATGAGCAGTTCTTC. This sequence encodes CASSVGGAMGYNEQFF.